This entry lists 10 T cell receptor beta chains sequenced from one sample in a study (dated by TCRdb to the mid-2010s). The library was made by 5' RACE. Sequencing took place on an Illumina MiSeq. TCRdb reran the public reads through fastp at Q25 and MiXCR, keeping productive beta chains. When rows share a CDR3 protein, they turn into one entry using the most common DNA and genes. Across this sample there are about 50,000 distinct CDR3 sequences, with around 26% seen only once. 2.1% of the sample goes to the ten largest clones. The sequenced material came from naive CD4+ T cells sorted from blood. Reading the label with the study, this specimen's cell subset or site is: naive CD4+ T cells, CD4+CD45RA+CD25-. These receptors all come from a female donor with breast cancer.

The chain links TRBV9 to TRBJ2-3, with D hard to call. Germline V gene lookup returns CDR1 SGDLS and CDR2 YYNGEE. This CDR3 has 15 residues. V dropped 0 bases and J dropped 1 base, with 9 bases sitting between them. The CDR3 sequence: CASSVVSSRTDTQYF. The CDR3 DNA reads TGTGCCAGCAGCGTAGTATCGAGTCGCACAGATACGCAGTATTTT.

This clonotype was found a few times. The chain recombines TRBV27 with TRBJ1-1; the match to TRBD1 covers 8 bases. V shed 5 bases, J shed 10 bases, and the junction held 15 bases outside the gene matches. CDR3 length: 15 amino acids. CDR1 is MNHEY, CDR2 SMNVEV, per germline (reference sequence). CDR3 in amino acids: CASSPWTGSPSRAFF. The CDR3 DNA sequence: TGTGCCAGCAGTCCATGGACAGGGTCCCCAAGCCGAGCTTTCTTT.

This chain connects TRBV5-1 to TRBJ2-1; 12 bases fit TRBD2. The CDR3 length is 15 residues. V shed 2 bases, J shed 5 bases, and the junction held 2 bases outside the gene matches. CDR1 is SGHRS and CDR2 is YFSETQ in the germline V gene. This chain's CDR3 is CASSLRTSGDNEQFF. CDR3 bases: TGCGCCAGCAGCTTAAGGACTAGCGGGGACAATGAGCAGTTCTTC. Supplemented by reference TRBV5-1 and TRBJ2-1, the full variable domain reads KAGVTQTPRYLIKTRGQQVTLSCSPISGHRSVSWYQQTPGQGLQFLFEYFSETQRNKGNFPGRFSGRQFSNSRSEMNVSTLELGDSALYLCASSLRTSGDNEQFFGPGTRLTVL.

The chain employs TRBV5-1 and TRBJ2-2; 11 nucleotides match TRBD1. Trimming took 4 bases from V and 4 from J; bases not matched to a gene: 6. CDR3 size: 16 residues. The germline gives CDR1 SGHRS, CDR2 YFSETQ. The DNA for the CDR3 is TGCGCCAGCAGCGCCAGGACAGGGGGCGGCACCGGGGAGCTGTTTTTT. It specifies CASSARTGGGTGELFF.

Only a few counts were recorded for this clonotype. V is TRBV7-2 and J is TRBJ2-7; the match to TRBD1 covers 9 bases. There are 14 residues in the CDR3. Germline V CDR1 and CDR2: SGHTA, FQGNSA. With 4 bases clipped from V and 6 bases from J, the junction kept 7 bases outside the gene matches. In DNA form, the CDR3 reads TGTGCCAGCAGCTCGGGACAGGGATTCGTCGAGCAGTACTTC. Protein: CASSSGQGFVEQYF.

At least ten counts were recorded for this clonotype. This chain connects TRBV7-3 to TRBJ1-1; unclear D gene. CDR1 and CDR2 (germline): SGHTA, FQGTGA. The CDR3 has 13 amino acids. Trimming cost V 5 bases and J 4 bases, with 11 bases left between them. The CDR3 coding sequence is TGTGCCAGCAGCCCAGATGGAGGCACTGAAGCTTTCTTT. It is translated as CASSPDGGTEAFF.

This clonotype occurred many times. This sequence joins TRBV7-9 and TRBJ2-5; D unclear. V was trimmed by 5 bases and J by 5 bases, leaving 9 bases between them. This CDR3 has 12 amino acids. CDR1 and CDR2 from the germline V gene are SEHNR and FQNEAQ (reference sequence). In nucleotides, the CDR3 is TGTGCCAGCAGCCCCGGGTACGAGACCCAGTACTTC. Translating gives CASSPGYETQYF.

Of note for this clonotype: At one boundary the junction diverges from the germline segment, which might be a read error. CDR3 nucleotide sequence: TGTGCCTGGAGTGAAATCACAGATAAGCAGTATTTT. This sequence encodes CAWSEITDKQYF. V gene TRBV30 combines with J gene TRBJ2-3; D is undetermined. Germline values: CDR1 GTSNPN, CDR2 SVGIG (reference sequence). CDR3 size: 12 residues. Combining the CDR3 with reference TRBV30 and TRBJ2-3 gives the whole variable domain SQTIHQWPATLVQPVGSPLSLECTVEGTSNPNLYWYRQAAGRGLQLLFYSVGIGQISSEVPQNLSASRPQDRQFILSSKKLLLSDSGFYLCAWSEITDKQYFGPGTRLTVL.

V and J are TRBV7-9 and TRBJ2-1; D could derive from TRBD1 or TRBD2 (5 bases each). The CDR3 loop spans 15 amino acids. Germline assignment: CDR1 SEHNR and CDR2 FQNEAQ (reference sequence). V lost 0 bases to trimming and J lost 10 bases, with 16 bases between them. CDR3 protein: CASSLALGDPGEQFF. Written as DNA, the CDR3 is TGTGCCAGCAGCTTAGCCCTCGGGGACCCTGGGGAGCAGTTCTTC.

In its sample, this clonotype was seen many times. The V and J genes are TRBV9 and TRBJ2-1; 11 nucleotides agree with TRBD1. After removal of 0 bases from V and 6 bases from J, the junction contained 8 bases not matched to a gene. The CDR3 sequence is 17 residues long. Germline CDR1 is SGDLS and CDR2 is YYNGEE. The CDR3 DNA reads TGTGCCAGCAGCGTAGTGGCCCGGGACAGGGGGTCCAATGAGCAGTTCTTC. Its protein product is CASSVVARDRGSNEQFF.